This TCR beta chain derives from a study of T cell repertoires and leukemia-associated antigens (dated by TCRdb to about 2019). For the wider study: Each sample yielded about 5.1 to 7 million read pairs and 3.3 to 5.0 million effective reads, 15 million to 20 million effective reads overall. Using in vitro peptide stimulation of healthy T cells, the study sought to determine the antigen recognized by a TCR Vbeta21 clone earlier detected in CML patients.

Total RNA was extracted from the cultured T cells using TRIzol reagent. TCRbeta libraries were amplified from RNA using 5' rapid amplification of cDNA ends (5'RACE). Library concentration and integrity were checked with Qubit, an Agilent instrument, and quantitative PCR before sequencing. Sequencing of qualified libraries was performed on Illumina HiSeq or MiSeq by a commercial service provider. The authors' pipeline ran thus. TCR sequences in each sample were identified using MiXCR version 1.8.2. For a clone to be considered qualified, a CDR3 longer than four amino acids, an in-frame nucleotide length, and the absence of a stop codon were required. A read counted as effective if the read contained the complete CDR3 structure. RT-PCR with 24 Vbeta primers, GeneScan spectratyping, and Sanger sequencing were used to validate the expanded clones. TCRdb reanalyzed the raw reads on its own, using fastp at Q25 for trimming and MiXCR for clone calling, and kept in-frame beta chains. All rows with the same CDR3 protein become a single entry with the most common DNA and genes. TCRdb's processing, not the authors', yielded these V and J calls. The sample contains over 10,000 distinct CDR3 sequences, roughly 41% of them found a single time. The top ten clones comprise roughly 33% of the sample.

The germline ends are 20 bases apart after V is trimmed by 6 bases and J by 5 bases. The CDR3 starts with the cysteine, ends with the phenylalanine, and has 16 residues. Only the CDR3 DNA is retained, 48 bases long and in frame from the first base. CDR1 and CDR2, looked up from the germline V gene, are MGHDK and SYGVNS. CD3+ T cells were initially rested overnight at over 2 million cells/mL in RPMI 1640 lacking fetal bovine serum. CD3+ T cells were isolated from PBMCs with MACS immunomagnetic beads following the manufacturer's instructions. Notes on this clonotype: Its antigen is currently not known. Base qualities were left out, and no much larger clone turns up one base away.

The investigation overall reported the following: The four groups showed no significant differences in numbers of Vbeta genes (about 60), Jbeta genes (around 15), VDJ rearrangements, or unique CDR3s. The antigen specificity and function of the expanded clones were not directly tested and needed further investigation.

The receptor was derived from a female donor in good health. The chain employs TRBV25-1 and TRBJ2-1; the D segment might be TRBD1 or TRBD2, since each matches 5 bases. The sample consisted of CD3+ T cells sorted from blood and cultured. The CDR3 reads as follows: CASSPFEGRLDNEQFF. The DNA sequence follows: TGTGCCAGCAGCCCTTTTGAGGGGCGCCTCGACAATGAGCAGTTCTTC.